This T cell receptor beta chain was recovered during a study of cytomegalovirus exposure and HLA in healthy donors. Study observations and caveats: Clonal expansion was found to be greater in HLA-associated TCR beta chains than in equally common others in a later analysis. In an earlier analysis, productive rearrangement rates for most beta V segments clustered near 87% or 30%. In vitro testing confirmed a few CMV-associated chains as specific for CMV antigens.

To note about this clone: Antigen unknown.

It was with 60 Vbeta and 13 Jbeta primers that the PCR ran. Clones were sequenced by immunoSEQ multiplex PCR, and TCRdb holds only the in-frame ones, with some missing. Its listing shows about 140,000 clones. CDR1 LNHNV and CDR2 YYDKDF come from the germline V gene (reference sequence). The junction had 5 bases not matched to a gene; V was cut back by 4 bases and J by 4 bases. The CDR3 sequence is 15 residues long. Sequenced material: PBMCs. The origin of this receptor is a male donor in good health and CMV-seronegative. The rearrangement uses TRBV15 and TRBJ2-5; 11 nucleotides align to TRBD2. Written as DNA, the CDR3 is TGTGCCACCAGCACCGGGACTAGCGGTTCAGAGACCCAGTACTTC. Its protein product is CATSTGTSGSETQYF.